The T cell receptor (beta chain) described here comes from a study of T cells in localized non-small cell lung cancer. General study results and limits: Maximal T cell clonality occurred in uninvolved adjacent lung, with tumor ranking below it. Among the top 100 tumor clones, a median about 59 appeared in adjacent lung. Higher blood T cell density tracked longer overall survival.

This CDR3 has 17 amino acids. Germline lookup yields CDR1 LGHNA and CDR2 YSLEER. Trimming cost V 3 bases and J 5 bases; bases outside gene matches: 12. Generated by immunoSEQ multiplex PCR, the TCRdb table keeps only in-frame clones and is missing some. Altogether around 50,000 clones are present, roughly 88% being singletons, with the ten largest covering approximately 5%. On this clone itself: Its antigen is still unknown.

The V gene is TRBV4-3, the J gene TRBJ2-5, with TRBD2 matching over 10 bases. Sample: peripheral blood, taken before any cancer treatment. This clonotype was obtained from a woman aged 40-69 years with stage I lung adenocarcinoma. The CDR3 DNA is TGCGCCAGCAGCCAGGGGGCAGCTAGCGGGGGTAGGGAGACCCAGTACTTC. This translates into CASSQGAASGGRETQYF.